This T cell receptor (beta chain) was retrieved from a study of T cell clones after liver transplantation (dated by TCRdb to about 2019). The study in broad terms: The samples were obtained from ITN030ST, a randomized trial that attempted immunosuppression withdrawal within 2 years after liver transplantation. Donor-reactive T cell clones were identified by TCRbeta sequencing following a pre-transplant mixed lymphocyte reaction and were subsequently tracked in post-transplant blood. As an antigen-independent comparator for the donor-reactive sequences, third party-reactive TCRbeta sequences from pre-transplant MLRs were identified as well. Of the eight recipients, a few were HCV-positive, while the remaining recipients had been transplanted for non-autoimmune, non-viral indications. No induction therapy was given to the subjects, and standard immunosuppression was administered until randomization at 12-24 months post-transplant. Tolerance was defined as complete immunosuppression withdrawal for at least one year with no rise in liver enzymes beyond twice the upper limit of normal. Blood samples were taken pre-transplant, pre-randomization before withdrawal, and post-randomization after full withdrawal or failed withdrawal. Of the 8 liver transplant recipients making up the studied cohort, 3 were classified as tolerant and 5 as non-tolerant. General findings and caveats noted by the study authors: Low numbers of available donor cells limited the measurable donor-reactive repertoire in a couple of subjects. In most of the 8 subjects, circulating donor-reactive CD4 TCRbeta sequences decreased significantly after transplant, regardless of tolerance or HCV status. The conclusions were considered preliminary, being limited by small, heterogeneous patient numbers and non-standardized post-transplant time points. Once repertoire turnover was taken into account, donor-reactive detection showed a significant reduction for CD4 in 7 of 8 subjects and for CD8 in 8 of 8. Donor-reactive sequences declined more than third party-reactive ones, suggesting partial antigen-specific deletion unrelated to withdrawal success. Because no allograft tissue specimens were available, donor-reactive T cells may have migrated into the graft instead of being deleted.

As concerns this clone: Its antigen has not been determined. The sample holds no much larger clone one base away, and base qualities are not on file.

Thawed unstimulated PBMCs were stained for CD3, CD4 and CD8 and FACS-sorted into CD3+CD4+ and CD3+CD8+ populations. Randomization to immunosuppression withdrawal applied to every one of the 8 studied subjects. The Qiagen DNeasy Blood and Tissue Kit was used for isolation of genomic DNA. Frozen genomic DNA underwent high-throughput TCRbeta CDR3 sequencing by immunoSEQ, including PCR amplification, mapping, bias correction and internal controls. In the source study's methods: Only productive rearrangements were retained, with each unique TCRbeta sequence defined by its CDR3 nucleotide sequence together with its V and J gene. Donor-reactive sequences required at least 5-fold expansion in CFSE-low cells versus unstimulated pre-transplant cells and at least 0.01% frequency. Per-subject minimum frequency thresholds, based on the lowest-template unstimulated sample, ensured at least 90% detection power. Jensen-Shannon divergence between the top 1000 TCRbeta sequences post-transplant and pre-transplant was used to measure repertoire turnover. Two-sided Fisher's exact tests were used to test for changes in the detection of donor-reactive sequences. TCRdb provides this immuneACCESS table in a form limited to in-frame rearrangements. Some clones are lacking; in checked studies, under half of them reflect an unresolved V gene, and why the rest are absent is not known. Clonal size and the V and J genes are those of that table, whereas D and trimming came from the DNA. Recorded for this sample are about 99,000 clones; around 80% of them occurred a single time. The biggest ten clones account for about 2.6% of the sample.

Based on the germline V gene, the CDR1 and CDR2 sequences are SGHRS and YFSETQ. The CDR3 numbers 12 residues from cysteine through phenylalanine. The retained sequence is limited to the CDR3, 36 bases, with the frame set at the first base. V is reduced by 4 bases and J by 4 bases, leaving a spacing of 8 bases between them. The sequencing here drew on CD4+ T cells from blood, taken around 49 months after liver transplant. The chain is made from TRBV5-1 and TRBJ1-1, with the D gene too uncertain to name. The clonotype comes from a human patient who received a liver transplant. Because of the transplant, the T cells may be the graft donor's rather than the patient's own. CDR3 region: CASSTIGTEAFF. The DNA sequence is as follows: TGCGCCAGCAGCACGATAGGCACTGAAGCTTTCTTT.